This is a list of T cell receptor beta chains from one sample in a study of graft-versus-host responses after intestinal transplantation. The data were produced by immunoSEQ multiplex PCR, yet TCRdb's version contains in-frame clones alone and is incomplete. The sample consists of about 25,000 clones, around 94% of them appearing once. This material consisted of PBMCs, taken 30 days after intestinal transplant. These receptors were taken from a human patient who received an intestinal transplant, so some T cells may come from the graft donor. The CDR3 runs from the conserved cysteine through the conserved F or W. A D gene is named only where the DNA matches it firmly. Size is omitted from some rows. Given values are once, few, many or a class for expanded clones.

cdr3_aa	cdr3_nt	v_call	j_call	clone_size	d_call
CSVGGRNTEAFF	TGCAGCGTCGGGGGCAGGAACACTGAAGCTTTCTTT	TRBV29-1	TRBJ1-1	once	NA
CASSQSSPGVGTQYF	TGTGCCAGCAGCCAATCAAGCCCCGGGGTGGGGACCCAGTACTTC	TRBV4-2	TRBJ2-5	NA	NA
CASGGEQGPSDTQYF	TGTGCCAGCGGGGGGGAGCAGGGACCGTCAGATACGCAGTATTTT	TRBV28	TRBJ2-3	NA	TRBD2
CASSGEEGGTQYF	TGTGCCAGCAGCGGGGAGGAAGGGGGGACCCAGTACTTC	TRBV7-6	TRBJ2-5	NA	NA
CASSSLPGSQETQYF	TGTGCCAGCAGCTCCCTACCGGGGAGCCAAGAGACCCAGTACTTC	TRBV7-9	TRBJ2-5	NA	NA
CASSGLAGVYEQYF	TGTGCCAGCAGTGGACTAGCGGGAGTCTACGAGCAGTACTTC	TRBV2	TRBJ2-7	NA	TRBD2
CASSVEGEETQYF	TGTGCCAGCAGCGTAGAAGGGGAGGAGACCCAGTACTTC	TRBV9	TRBJ2-5	NA	NA
CASSLGTGQTQYF	TGCGCCAGCAGCTTGGGGACAGGACAGACCCAGTACTTC	TRBV5-1	TRBJ2-5	NA	TRBD1
CASSSLAGREETQYF	TGTGCCAGCAGCTCGCTAGCGGGGCGGGAAGAGACCCAGTACTTC	TRBV7-2	TRBJ2-5	NA	TRBD2
CASSQDRGLIDGNTIYF	TGCGCCAGCAGCCAAGATCGGGGGCTTATTGATGGAAACACCATATATTTT	TRBV4-1	TRBJ1-3	NA	NA
CASSLGQAETQYF	TGTGCCAGCTCACTGGGACAGGCAGAGACCCAGTACTTC	TRBV18	TRBJ2-5	NA	TRBD1
CASSPHGAGGYTF	TGTGCCAGCAGCCCTCATGGGGCCGGTGGCTACACCTTC	TRBV7-9	TRBJ1-2	NA	NA
CASSQDLGGGFSPLHF	TGCGCCAGCAGCCAAGATCTGGGGGGTGGGTTTTCACCCCTCCACTTT	TRBV4-1	TRBJ1-6	once	NA
CASSVLVGSYNEQFF	TGTGCCAGCAGCGTACTGGTGGGCTCCTACAATGAGCAGTTCTTC	TRBV9	TRBJ2-1	NA	NA
CASSILGLAGRTDTQYF	TGTGCCAGTAGTATCTTGGGACTAGCGGGGAGAACAGATACGCAGTATTTT	TRBV19	TRBJ2-3	once	TRBD2
CASSLDRGNIQYF	TGTGCCAGCAGTTTAGACAGGGGAAACATTCAGTACTTC	TRBV27	TRBJ2-4	NA	TRBD1
CASSLSGDNEQFF	TGTGCCAGCAGTTTATCCGGGGACAATGAGCAGTTCTTC	TRBV27	TRBJ2-1	NA	NA